The clone carrying this T cell receptor beta chain was seen only once. This entry is derived from a study of blood T cell repertoires in COVID-19. Sequenced by immunoSEQ multiplex PCR; TCRdb stores in-frame clones only, minus some. Of 240,000 or so clones listed, more than 80% were seen once; the top ten hold roughly 8%. Sequencing input: peripheral blood. The clonotype comes from a woman over 75 with COVID-19, enrolled during active disease.

The DNA for the CDR3 is TGTGCCAGCAGTTACTCGGGACTAGCGGGAGATACGCAGTATTTT. Its protein is CASSYSGLAGDTQYF. This chain joins TRBV6-2 or TRBV6-3 and TRBJ2-3; 12 bases agree with TRBD2. Germline V gene lookup returns CDR1 MNHEY and CDR2 SVGEGT. With V trimmed by 0 bases and J by 5 bases, 0 bases remained unmatched. The CDR3 runs to 15 residues.